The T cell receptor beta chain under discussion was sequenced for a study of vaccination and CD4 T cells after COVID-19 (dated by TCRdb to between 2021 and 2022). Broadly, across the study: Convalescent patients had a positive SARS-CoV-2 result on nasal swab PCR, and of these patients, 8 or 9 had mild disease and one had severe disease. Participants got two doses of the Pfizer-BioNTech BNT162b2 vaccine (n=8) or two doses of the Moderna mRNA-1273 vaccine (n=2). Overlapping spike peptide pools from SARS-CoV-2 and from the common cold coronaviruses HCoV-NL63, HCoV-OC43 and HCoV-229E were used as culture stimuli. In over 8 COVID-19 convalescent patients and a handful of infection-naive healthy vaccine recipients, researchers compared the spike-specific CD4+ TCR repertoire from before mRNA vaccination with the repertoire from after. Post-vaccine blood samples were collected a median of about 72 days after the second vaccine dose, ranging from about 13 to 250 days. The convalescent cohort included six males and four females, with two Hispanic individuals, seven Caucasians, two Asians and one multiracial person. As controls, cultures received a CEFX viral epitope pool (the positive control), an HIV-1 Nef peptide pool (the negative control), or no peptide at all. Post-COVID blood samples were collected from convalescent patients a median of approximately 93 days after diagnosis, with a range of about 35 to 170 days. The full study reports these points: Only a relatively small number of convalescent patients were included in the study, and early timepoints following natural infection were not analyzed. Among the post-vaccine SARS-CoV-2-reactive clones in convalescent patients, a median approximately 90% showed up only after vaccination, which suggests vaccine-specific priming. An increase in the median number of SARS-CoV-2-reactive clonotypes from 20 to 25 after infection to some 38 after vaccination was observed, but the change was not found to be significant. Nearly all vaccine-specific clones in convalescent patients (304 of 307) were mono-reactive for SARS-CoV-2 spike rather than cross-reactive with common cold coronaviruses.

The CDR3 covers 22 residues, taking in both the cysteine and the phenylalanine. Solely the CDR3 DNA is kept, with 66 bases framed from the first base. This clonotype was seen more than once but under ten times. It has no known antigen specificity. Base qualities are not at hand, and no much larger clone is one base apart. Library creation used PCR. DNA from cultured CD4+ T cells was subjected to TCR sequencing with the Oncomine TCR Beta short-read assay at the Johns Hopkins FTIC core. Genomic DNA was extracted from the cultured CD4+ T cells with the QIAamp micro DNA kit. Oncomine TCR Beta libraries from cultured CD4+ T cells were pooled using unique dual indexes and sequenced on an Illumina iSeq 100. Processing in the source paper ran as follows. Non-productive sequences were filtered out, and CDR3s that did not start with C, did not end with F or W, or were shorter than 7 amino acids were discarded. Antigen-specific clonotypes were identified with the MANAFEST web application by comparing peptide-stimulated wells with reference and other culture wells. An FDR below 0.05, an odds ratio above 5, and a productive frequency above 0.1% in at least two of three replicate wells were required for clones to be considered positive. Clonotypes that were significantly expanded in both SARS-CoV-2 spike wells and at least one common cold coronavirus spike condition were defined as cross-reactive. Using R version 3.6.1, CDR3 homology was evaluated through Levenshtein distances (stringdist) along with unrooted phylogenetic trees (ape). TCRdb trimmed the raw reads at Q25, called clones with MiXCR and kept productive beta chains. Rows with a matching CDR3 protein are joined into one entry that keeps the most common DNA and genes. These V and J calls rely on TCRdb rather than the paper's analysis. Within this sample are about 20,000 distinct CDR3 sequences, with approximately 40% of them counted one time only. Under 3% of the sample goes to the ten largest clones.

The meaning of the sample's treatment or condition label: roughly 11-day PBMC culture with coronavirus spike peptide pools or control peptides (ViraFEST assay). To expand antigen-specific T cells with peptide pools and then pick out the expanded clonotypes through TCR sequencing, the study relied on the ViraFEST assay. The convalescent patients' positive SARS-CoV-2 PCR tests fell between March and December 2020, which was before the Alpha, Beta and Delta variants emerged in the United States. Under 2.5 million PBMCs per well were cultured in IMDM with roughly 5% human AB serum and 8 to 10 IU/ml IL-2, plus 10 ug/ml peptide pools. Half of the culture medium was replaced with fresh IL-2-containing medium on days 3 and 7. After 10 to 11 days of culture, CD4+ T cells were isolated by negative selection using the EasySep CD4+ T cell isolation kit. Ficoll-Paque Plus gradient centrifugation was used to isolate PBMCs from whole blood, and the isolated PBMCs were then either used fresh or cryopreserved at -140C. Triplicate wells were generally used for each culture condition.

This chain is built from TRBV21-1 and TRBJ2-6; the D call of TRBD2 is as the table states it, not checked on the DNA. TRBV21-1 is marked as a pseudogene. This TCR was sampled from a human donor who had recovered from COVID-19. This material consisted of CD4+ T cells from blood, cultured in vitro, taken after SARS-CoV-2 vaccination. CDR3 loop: CASSKVELGSSGRAKGANVLTF. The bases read TGTGCCAGCAGCAAGGTAGAGTTGGGATCTAGCGGGAGGGCCAAAGGGGCCAACGTCCTGACTTTC.